This record concerns one TCR beta chain sequence. V lost 6 bases and J lost 8, with 12 bases in between. This CDR3 comprises 12 residues. Germline assignment: CDR1 MNHEY and CDR2 SMNVEV (reference sequence). This sample stems from a study of shared clonotypes between healthy human individuals. Only in-frame clones appear in the TCRdb table, and some are missing; sequencing was by immunoSEQ multiplex PCR. The sample lists some 1.5 million clones, approximately 98% occurring once. The chain recombines TRBV27 with TRBJ2-3; no firm D call. Sequenced sample: naive CD4+ T cells sorted from blood. Subset of the sample: CD45RA+ positively selected. The receptor was isolated from a man younger than 40 in good health. The CDR3 region has the DNA TGTGCCAGCAGGGGATTCGTGGGTACGCAGTATTTT. This encodes CASRGFVGTQYF.